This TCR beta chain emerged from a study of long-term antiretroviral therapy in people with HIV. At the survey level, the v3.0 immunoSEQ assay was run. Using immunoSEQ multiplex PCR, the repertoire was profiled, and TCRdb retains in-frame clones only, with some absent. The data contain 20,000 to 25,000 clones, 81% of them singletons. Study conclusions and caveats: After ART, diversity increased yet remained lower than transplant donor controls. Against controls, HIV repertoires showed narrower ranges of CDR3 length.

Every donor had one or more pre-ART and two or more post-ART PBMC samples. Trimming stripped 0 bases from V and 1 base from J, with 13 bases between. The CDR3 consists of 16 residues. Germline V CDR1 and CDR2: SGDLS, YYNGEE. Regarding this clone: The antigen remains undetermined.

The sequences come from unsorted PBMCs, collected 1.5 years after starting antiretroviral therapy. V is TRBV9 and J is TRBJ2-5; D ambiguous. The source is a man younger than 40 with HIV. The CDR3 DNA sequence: TGTGCCAGCAGCGTAGGTGGGATCTTGGGCCAAGAGACCCAGTACTTC. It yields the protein CASSVGGILGQETQYF.